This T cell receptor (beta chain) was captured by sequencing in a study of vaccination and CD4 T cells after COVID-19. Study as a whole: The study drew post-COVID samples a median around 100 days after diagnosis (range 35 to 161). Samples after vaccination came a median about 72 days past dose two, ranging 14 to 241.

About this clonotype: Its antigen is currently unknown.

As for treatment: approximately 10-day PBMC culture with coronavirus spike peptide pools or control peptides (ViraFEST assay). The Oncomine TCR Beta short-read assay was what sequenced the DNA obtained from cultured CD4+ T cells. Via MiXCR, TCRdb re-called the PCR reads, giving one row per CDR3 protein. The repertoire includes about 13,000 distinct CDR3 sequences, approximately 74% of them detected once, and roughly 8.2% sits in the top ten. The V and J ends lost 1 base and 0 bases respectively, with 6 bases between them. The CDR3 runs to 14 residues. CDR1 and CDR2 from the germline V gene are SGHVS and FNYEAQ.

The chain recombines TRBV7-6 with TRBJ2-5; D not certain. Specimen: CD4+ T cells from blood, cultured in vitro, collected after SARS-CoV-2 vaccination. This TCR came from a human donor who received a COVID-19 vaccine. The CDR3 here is CASSLGQYQETQYF. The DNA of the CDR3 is TGTGCCAGCAGCTTAGGGCAGTACCAAGAGACCCAGTACTTC.